This is a list of T cell receptor beta chains from one sample in a study of blood T cell repertoires in COVID-19. Using immunoSEQ multiplex PCR, the repertoire was profiled, and TCRdb retains in-frame clones only, with some absent. The top ten hold over 4% of the sample, which has about 440,000 clones, 75% to 90% seen once. Sequenced: peripheral blood. These receptors were taken from a woman aged 30 to 39 with acute or convalescent COVID-19. The CDR3 runs from the conserved cysteine through the conserved F or W. The order of the fields is clone size, D gene, J gene, V gene, CDR3 DNA, CDR3 protein. D genes are given only for firm matches. Clone size is not always given. Where it is, it says once, few, many or a class for expanded clones.

clone size: .; D gene: TRBD1; J gene: TRBJ1-1; V gene: TRBV27; CDR3 DNA: TGTGCCAGCAGTCCAGGACAGGTTCACGACTATGAATATAACACTGAAGCTTTCTTT; CDR3 protein: CASSPGQVHDYEYNTEAFF
clone size: .; D gene: TRBD2; J gene: TRBJ2-7; V gene: TRBV2; CDR3 DNA: TGTGCCAGCGGGGGGGCCTACGAGCAGTACTTC; CDR3 protein: CASGGAYEQYF
clone size: .; D gene: TRBD2; J gene: TRBJ2-1; V gene: TRBV30; CDR3 DNA: TGTGCCTGGAGTCCGGGACTAGAGGTTGATGAGCAGTTCTTC; CDR3 protein: CAWSPGLEVDEQFF
clone size: .; D gene: .; J gene: TRBJ1-4; V gene: TRBV18; CDR3 DNA: TGTGCCAGCTCACTGGACAGACCCGGCACTAATGAAAAACTGTTTTTT; CDR3 protein: CASSLDRPGTNEKLFF
clone size: .; D gene: TRBD2; J gene: TRBJ2-3; V gene: TRBV2; CDR3 DNA: TGTGCCAGCAGTCGCACTAGCGGGAGAGGAAACACAGATACGCAGTATTTT; CDR3 protein: CASSRTSGRGNTDTQYF
clone size: .; D gene: .; J gene: TRBJ2-1; V gene: TRBV27; CDR3 DNA: TGTGCCAGCAGTCTAACGAGCTCCTACAATGAGCAGTTCTTC; CDR3 protein: CASSLTSSYNEQFF
clone size: .; D gene: TRBD1; J gene: TRBJ1-6; V gene: TRBV27; CDR3 DNA: TGTGCCAGCAGTTCCGCAGGGGGCTTCTATAATTCACCCCTCCACTTT; CDR3 protein: CASSSAGGFYNSPLHF
clone size: .; D gene: .; J gene: TRBJ2-1; V gene: TRBV27; CDR3 DNA: TGTGCCAGCAGCTCCAGGGGTTACAATGAGCAGTTCTTC; CDR3 protein: CASSSRGYNEQFF
clone size: once; D gene: TRBD1; J gene: TRBJ1-4; V gene: TRBV9; CDR3 DNA: TGTGCCAGCAGCGGCCGACAGGGGGTCCATGAAAAACTGTTTTTT; CDR3 protein: CASSGRQGVHEKLFF
clone size: .; D gene: TRBD1; J gene: TRBJ1-2; V gene: TRBV5-6; CDR3 DNA: TGTGCCAGCAGCCTTTGGGACAGCTACTACACCTTC; CDR3 protein: CASSLWDSYYTF
clone size: .; D gene: TRBD1; J gene: TRBJ1-3; V gene: TRBV28; CDR3 DNA: TGTGCCAGCAGTCAAGACAGGGAGGAGGACACCATATATTTT; CDR3 protein: CASSQDREEDTIYF
clone size: .; D gene: .; J gene: TRBJ1-5; V gene: TRBV19; CDR3 DNA: TGTGCCAGTAGTATAGTGGGGGGTAGCAATCAGCCCCAGCATTTT; CDR3 protein: CASSIVGGSNQPQHF
clone size: .; D gene: .; J gene: TRBJ1-1; V gene: TRBV6-4; CDR3 DNA: TGTGCCAGCAGTGTGGACAGAGTAAACACTGAAGCTTTCTTT; CDR3 protein: CASSVDRVNTEAFF
clone size: .; D gene: .; J gene: TRBJ1-1; V gene: TRBV19; CDR3 DNA: TGTGCCAGTAGTATTCTTGCGGGCAACACTGAAGCTTTCTTT; CDR3 protein: CASSILAGNTEAFF
clone size: .; D gene: .; J gene: TRBJ2-5; V gene: TRBV18; CDR3 DNA: TGTGCCAGCTCACCCGCCCCTCTGGCGGGGTCAGAGACCCAGTACTTC; CDR3 protein: CASSPAPLAGSETQYF
clone size: .; D gene: .; J gene: TRBJ2-2; V gene: TRBV5-1; CDR3 DNA: TGTGCCAGCAAACCAGGCAGCACCGGGGAGCTGTTTTTT; CDR3 protein: CASKPGSTGELFF
clone size: .; D gene: TRBD2; J gene: TRBJ2-3; V gene: TRBV29-1; CDR3 DNA: TGCAGCGTTCATGGACGGGGGGGCCAGGAAGATACGCAGTATTTT; CDR3 protein: CSVHGRGGQEDTQYF
clone size: .; D gene: TRBD1; J gene: TRBJ2-3; V gene: TRBV7-3; CDR3 DNA: TGTGCCAGCAGCTTTACAGGGGGCGAGGCAGATACGCAGTATTTT; CDR3 protein: CASSFTGGEADTQYF
clone size: .; D gene: .; J gene: TRBJ2-4; V gene: TRBV6-5; CDR3 DNA: TGTGCCAGCAGTTACTCGTCGGGGGTTGCCAAAAACATTCAGTACTTC; CDR3 protein: CASSYSSGVAKNIQYF
clone size: .; D gene: .; J gene: TRBJ2-7; V gene: TRBV5-1; CDR3 DNA: TGCGCCAGCAGCTTCGGTGAGGATTCCTACGAGCAGTACTTC; CDR3 protein: CASSFGEDSYEQYF
clone size: once; D gene: .; J gene: TRBJ1-4; V gene: TRBV28; CDR3 DNA: TGTGCCAGCAGCCCAGGAGGTGAAGGGGGTGAAAAACTGTTTTTT; CDR3 protein: CASSPGGEGGEKLFF
clone size: .; D gene: .; J gene: TRBJ1-2; V gene: TRBV30; CDR3 DNA: TGTGCCTGGACCGGGAGTCCTATTTTTTTCGGCTACACCTTC; CDR3 protein: CAWTGSPIFFGYTF
clone size: few; D gene: TRBD1; J gene: TRBJ2-7; V gene: TRBV4-1; CDR3 DNA: TGCGCCAGCAGCCAGCAGACAGGGAGCCTTGGGGAGCAGTACTTC; CDR3 protein: CASSQQTGSLGEQYF
clone size: .; D gene: .; J gene: TRBJ2-2; V gene: TRBV18; CDR3 DNA: TGTGCCAGCTTAATTCTGAGGGACACCGGGGAGCTGTTTTTT; CDR3 protein: CASLILRDTGELFF
clone size: few; D gene: .; J gene: TRBJ1-1; V gene: TRBV9; CDR3 DNA: TGTGCCAGCAGCCCCGGGGGGGGAGGCACTGAAGCTTTCTTT; CDR3 protein: CASSPGGGGTEAFF
clone size: .; D gene: TRBD1; J gene: TRBJ1-5; V gene: TRBV24-1; CDR3 DNA: TGTGCCACCAGTGATGCCACAGGGGGGAGGGATCAGCCCCAGCATTTT; CDR3 protein: CATSDATGGRDQPQHF
clone size: .; D gene: .; J gene: TRBJ1-6; V gene: TRBV2; CDR3 DNA: TGTGCCAGCAGTGCTAGGACAGCCTATAATTCACCCCTCCACTTT; CDR3 protein: CASSARTAYNSPLHF
clone size: .; D gene: .; J gene: TRBJ1-2; V gene: TRBV6-5; CDR3 DNA: TGTGCCAGCAGAGCTTGGGGGGACTATGGCTACACCTTC; CDR3 protein: CASRAWGDYGYTF
clone size: .; D gene: TRBD1; J gene: TRBJ2-5; V gene: TRBV5-4; CDR3 DNA: TGTGCCAGCAGCACATCCGGGACAGGGGTCCGGGAGACCCAGTACTTC; CDR3 protein: CASSTSGTGVRETQYF
clone size: .; D gene: TRBD2; J gene: TRBJ2-1; V gene: TRBV4-2; CDR3 DNA: TGTGCCAGCAGCGGACGGAGCGGGGGGGCCGAGGATGAGCAGTTCTTC; CDR3 protein: CASSGRSGGAEDEQFF
clone size: .; D gene: .; J gene: TRBJ1-1; V gene: TRBV5-4; CDR3 DNA: TGTGCCAGCAGCTTCCAGGGTCGTGAAGCTTTCTTT; CDR3 protein: CASSFQGREAFF
clone size: .; D gene: .; J gene: TRBJ1-3; V gene: TRBV11-2; CDR3 DNA: TGTGCCAGCAGCATATCAGGGTCCTCTGGAAACACCATATATTTT; CDR3 protein: CASSISGSSGNTIYF
clone size: .; D gene: .; J gene: TRBJ2-1; V gene: TRBV21-1; CDR3 DNA: TGTGCCAGCAGCTTGCTCCTCCCACGGGGGGTCAGGGACAATGAGCAGTTCTTC; CDR3 protein: CASSLLLPRGVRDNEQFF